This T cell receptor beta chain was documented in a study of blood T cell repertoires in COVID-19. As for the study in general: Whether acute or convalescent, the COVID-19 samples came from the United States, Italy and Spain. In each case, the material was cDNA or gDNA derived from T cells, B-cell-depleted T cells, or PBMCs.

Per the authors' pipeline: It was from reference gene primer amplification that nucleated cell counts were estimated. Only in-frame clones appear in the TCRdb table, and some are missing; sequencing was by immunoSEQ multiplex PCR. D and trimming were read from the DNA, whereas the V and J calls and clone size are those reported in that table. The sample lists some 260,000 clones, 82% occurring once. Germline assignment: CDR1 LNHDA and CDR2 SQIVND (reference sequence). Trimming shortened V by 4 bases and J by 2 bases, and 12 bases separated the two germline ends. The length of the CDR3 is 14 residues.

This sequence originates from a woman aged 18-29 years with acute or convalescent COVID-19. The V and J genes are TRBV19 and TRBJ2-7; the D gene is possibly TRBD1 (5 bases). Sequenced: peripheral blood. CDR3: CASSRAGPAYEQYF. The CDR3, as DNA: TGTGCCAGTAGTAGGGCAGGGCCCGCCTACGAGCAGTACTTC.